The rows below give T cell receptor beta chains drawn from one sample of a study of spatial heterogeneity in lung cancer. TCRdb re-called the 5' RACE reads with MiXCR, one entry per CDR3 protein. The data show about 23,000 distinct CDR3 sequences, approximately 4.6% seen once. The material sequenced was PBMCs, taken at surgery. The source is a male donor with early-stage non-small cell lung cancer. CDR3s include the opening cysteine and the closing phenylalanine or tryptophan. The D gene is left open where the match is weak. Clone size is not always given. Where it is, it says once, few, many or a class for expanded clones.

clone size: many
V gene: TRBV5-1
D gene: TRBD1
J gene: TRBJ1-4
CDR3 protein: CASSSGTGVERLFF
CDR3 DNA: TGCGCCAGCAGCTCCGGGACAGGGGTTGAGAGACTGTTTTTT

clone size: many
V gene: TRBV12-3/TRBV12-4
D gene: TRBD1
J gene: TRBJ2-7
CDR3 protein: CASSPAGQGAFLEQYF
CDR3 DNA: TGTGCCAGCAGTCCAGCTGGACAGGGTGCGTTTCTCGAGCAGTACTTC

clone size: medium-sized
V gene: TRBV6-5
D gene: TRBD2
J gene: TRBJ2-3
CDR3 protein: CASSYSLAGGPPTDTQYF
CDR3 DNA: TGTGCCAGCAGTTACTCGCTAGCGGGAGGGCCCCCCACAGATACGCAGTATTTT

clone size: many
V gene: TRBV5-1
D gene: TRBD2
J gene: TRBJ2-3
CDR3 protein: CASSPGRGGRAADTQYF
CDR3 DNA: TGCGCCAGCAGCCCCGGTAGGGGCGGGAGGGCCGCAGATACGCAGTATTTT

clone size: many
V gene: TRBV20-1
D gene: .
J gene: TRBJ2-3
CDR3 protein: CSARAPGNTQYF
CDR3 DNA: TGCAGTGCTAGGGCCCCTGGTAATACGCAGTATTTT

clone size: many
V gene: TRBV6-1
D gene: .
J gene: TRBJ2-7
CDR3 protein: CASSEGREYEQYF
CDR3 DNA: TGTGCCAGCAGTGAAGGCAGGGAGTACGAGCAGTACTTC

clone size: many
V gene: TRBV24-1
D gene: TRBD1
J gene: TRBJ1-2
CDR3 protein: CATSDFAGGKYGYTF
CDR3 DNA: TGTGCCACCAGTGATTTCGCAGGGGGAAAGTATGGCTACACCTTC

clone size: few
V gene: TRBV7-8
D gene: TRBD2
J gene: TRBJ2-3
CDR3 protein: CASSLAGASGGPDTQYF
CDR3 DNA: TGTGCCAGCAGCTTAGCAGGGGCTAGCGGGGGGCCAGATACGCAGTATTTT

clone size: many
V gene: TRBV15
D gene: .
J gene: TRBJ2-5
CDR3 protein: CATSAYQETQYF
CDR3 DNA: TGTGCCACCAGCGCGTACCAAGAGACCCAGTACTTC

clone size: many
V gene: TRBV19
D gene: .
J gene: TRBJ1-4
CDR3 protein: CASSLDAPAGGATNEKLFF
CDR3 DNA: TGTGCCAGTAGTCTTGACGCACCGGCCGGGGGAGCAACTAATGAAAAACTGTTTTTT

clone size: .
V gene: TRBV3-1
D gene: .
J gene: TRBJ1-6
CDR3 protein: CASSRVAGVGPLHF
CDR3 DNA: TGTGCCAGCAGCCGCGTCGCGGGAGTTGGGCCCCTCCACTTT

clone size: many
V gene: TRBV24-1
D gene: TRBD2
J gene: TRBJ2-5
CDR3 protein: CATGTNEASGKETQYF
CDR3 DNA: TGTGCCACCGGGACCAACGAGGCTAGCGGGAAAGAGACCCAGTACTTC

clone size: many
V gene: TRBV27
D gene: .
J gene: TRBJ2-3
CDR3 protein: CASSRRVAEPDTQYF
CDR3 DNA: TGTGCCAGCAGTCGGAGGGTGGCGGAGCCGGATACGCAGTATTTT

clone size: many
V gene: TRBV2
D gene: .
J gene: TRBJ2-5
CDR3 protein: CASRAGRGMETQYF
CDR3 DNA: TGTGCCAGCAGAGCAGGCAGGGGAATGGAGACCCAGTACTTC

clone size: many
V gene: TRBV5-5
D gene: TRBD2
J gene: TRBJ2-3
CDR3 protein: CASSLGLAGVDTQYF
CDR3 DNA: TGTGCCAGCAGCTTGGGGCTAGCGGGAGTAGATACGCAGTATTTT

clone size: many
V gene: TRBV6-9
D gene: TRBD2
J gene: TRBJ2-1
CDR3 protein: CASSYSGQRGFDNEQFF
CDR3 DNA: TGTGCCAGCAGTTATTCTGGCCAGCGGGGTTTTGACAATGAGCAGTTCTTC

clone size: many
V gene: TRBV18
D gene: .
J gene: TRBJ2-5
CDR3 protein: CASSRGRDETQYF
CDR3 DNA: TGTGCCAGCTCTCGGGGCAGGGATGAGACCCAGTACTTC

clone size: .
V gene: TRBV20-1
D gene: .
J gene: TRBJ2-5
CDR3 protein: CSARWSQETQYF
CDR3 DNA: TGCAGTGCTAGGTGGTCTCAAGAGACCCAGTACTTC

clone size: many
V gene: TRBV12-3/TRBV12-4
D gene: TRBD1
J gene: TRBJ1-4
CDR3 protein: CASTTRGPGGLRSEKLFF
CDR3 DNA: TGTGCCAGCACCACACGGGGTCCAGGGGGCCTTCGTAGTGAAAAACTGTTTTTT

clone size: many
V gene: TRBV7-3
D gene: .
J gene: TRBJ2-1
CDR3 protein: CASSRAASSYNEQFF
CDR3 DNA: TGTGCCAGCAGTCGGGCGGCAAGCTCCTACAATGAGCAGTTCTTC

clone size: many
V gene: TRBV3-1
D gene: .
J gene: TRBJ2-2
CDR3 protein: CASSYRVGELFF
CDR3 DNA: TGTGCCAGCAGCTACAGGGTTGGGGAGCTGTTTTTT

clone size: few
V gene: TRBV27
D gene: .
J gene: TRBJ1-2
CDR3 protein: CASSLSGMFAGYTF
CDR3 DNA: TGTGCCAGCAGTTTATCAGGGATGTTTGCTGGCTACACCTTC

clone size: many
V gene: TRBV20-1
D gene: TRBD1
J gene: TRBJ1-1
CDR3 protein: CSPKGGATGLNTEAFF
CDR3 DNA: TGCAGTCCGAAGGGGGGGGCGACAGGGTTGAACACTGAAGCTTTCTTT

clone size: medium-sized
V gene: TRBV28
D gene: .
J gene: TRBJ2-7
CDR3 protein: CASSHQAAALFLYF
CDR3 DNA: TGTGCCAGCAGTCATCAGGCGGCGGCCCTATTCTTGTACTTC

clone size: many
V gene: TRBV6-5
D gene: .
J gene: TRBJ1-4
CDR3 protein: CASSYSDRPTNEKLFF
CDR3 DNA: TGTGCCAGCAGTTACTCGGACCGCCCGACTAATGAAAAACTGTTTTTT

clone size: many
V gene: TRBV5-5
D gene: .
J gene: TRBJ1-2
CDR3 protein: CASSQQVNYGYTF
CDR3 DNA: TGTGCCAGCAGTCAACAGGTGAACTATGGCTACACCTTC

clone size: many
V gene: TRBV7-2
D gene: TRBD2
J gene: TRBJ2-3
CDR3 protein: CASGTSGATDTQYF
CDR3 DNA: TGTGCCAGCGGGACTAGCGGGGCCACAGATACGCAGTATTTT

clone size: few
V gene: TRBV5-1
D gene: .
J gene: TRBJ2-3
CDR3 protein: CASSVQVTDTQYF
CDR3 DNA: TGCGCCAGCAGCGTCCAGGTCACAGATACGCAGTATTTT

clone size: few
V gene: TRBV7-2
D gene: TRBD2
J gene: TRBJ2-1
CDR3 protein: CASSSGLAYNEQFF
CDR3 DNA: TGTGCCAGCAGCTCGGGACTAGCGTACAATGAGCAGTTCTTC

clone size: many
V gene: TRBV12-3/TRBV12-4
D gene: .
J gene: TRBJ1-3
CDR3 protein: CASNSGNTIYF
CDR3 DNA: TGTGCCAGCAACTCTGGAAACACCATATATTTT

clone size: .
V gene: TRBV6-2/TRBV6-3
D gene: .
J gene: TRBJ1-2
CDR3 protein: CASTGAGDYGYTF
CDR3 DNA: TGTGCCAGCACCGGAGCAGGTGACTATGGCTACACCTTC

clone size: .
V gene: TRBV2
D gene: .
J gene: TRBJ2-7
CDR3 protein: CASSRQRGGGYEQYF
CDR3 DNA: TGTGCCAGCTCCCGTCAGCGGGGAGGGGGCTACGAGCAGTACTTC

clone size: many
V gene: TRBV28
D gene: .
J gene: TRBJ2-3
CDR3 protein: CASSLRPGHLAGGTDTQYF
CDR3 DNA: TGTGCCAGCAGTTTGCGACCGGGACACCTGGCGGGGGGCACAGATACGCAGTATTTT

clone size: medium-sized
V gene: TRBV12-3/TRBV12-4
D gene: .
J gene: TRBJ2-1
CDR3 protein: CASLAGNSIPPMSMKFF
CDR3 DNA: TGTGCCAGCCTTGCGGGGAATTCAATCCCTCCAATGAGCATGAAGTTCTTC